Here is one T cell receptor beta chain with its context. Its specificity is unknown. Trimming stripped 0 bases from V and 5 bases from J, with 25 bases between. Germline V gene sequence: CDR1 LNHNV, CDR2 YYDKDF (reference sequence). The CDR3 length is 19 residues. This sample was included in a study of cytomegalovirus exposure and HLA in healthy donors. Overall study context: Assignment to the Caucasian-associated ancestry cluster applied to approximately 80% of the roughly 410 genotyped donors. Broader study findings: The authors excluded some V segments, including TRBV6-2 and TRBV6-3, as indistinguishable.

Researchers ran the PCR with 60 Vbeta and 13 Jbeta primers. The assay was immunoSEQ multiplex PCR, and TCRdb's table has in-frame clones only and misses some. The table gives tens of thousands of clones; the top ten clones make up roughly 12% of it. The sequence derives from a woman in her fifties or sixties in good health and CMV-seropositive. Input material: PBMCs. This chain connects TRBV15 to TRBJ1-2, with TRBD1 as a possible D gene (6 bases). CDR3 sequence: CATSRDIASLPRGGYGYTF. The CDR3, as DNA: TGTGCCACCAGCAGAGATATAGCCAGCCTCCCGAGGGGGGGATATGGCTACACCTTC.